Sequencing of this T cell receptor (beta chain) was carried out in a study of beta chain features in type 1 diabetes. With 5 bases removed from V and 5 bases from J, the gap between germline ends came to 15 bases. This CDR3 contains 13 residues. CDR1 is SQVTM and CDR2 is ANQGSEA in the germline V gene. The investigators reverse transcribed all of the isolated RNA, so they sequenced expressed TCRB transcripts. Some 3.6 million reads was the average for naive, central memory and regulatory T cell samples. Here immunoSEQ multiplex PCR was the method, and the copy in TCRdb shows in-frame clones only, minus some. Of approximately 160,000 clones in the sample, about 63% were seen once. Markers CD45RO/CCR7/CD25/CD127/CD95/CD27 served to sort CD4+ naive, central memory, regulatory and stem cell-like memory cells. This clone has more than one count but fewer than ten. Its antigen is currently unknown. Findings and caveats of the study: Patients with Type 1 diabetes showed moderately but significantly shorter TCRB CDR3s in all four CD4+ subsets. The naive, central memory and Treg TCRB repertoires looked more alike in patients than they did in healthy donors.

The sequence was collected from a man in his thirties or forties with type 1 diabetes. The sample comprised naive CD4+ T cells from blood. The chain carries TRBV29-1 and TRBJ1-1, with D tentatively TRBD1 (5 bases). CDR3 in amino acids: CSVSLGARTEAFF. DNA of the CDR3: TGCAGCGTTTCGTTAGGGGCGCGTACTGAAGCTTTCTTT.